This T cell receptor (beta chain) was obtained from a study of blood T cell repertoires in COVID-19 (dated by TCRdb to 2020 to 2022). Regarding the study in general: Samples covering the acute and convalescent phases of COVID-19 were provided by collaborators in the United States, Italy and Spain. The material from the prospective study consisted of cDNA or gDNA derived from T cells, B-cell-depleted T cells, or PBMCs. Deeply sampled blood TCRbeta repertoires from subjects exposed to, actively infected with, or recovered from COVID-19 were included in the dataset. A freely available public database, intended as a resource for researchers studying the immune response to SARS-CoV-2, is where the repertoires were released. The samples were drawn from two sources: the first 160 participants of the ongoing ImmuneRACE study, and 1,000 to 1,500 subjects contributed by 6 global collaborators. The sample metadata nearly always contained a de-identified subject ID, COVID-19 status, age in years and sex. HLA class I and class II types, where available, came from metadata supplied by the sample provider rather than from assay-based typing. The paper as a whole reports these results and caveats: The quantity of clinical and demographic metadata differed by source and by participant and was supplied without curation.

Here V drops 6 bases and J drops 3 bases, and the junction holds 6 bases not matched to any gene. The CDR3 contains 15 residues, cysteine and phenylalanine counted. The read is trimmed to its CDR3 DNA, 45 bases read in frame from base 1. CDR1 MNHEY and CDR2 SVGAGI were looked up in the germline V gene. Participants in the prospective study were enrolled through a virtual design, were aged about 18 to 90 years, and lived in approximately 24 United States geographic areas. In the prospective study, cohorts were assigned on the basis of participant-reported clinical history obtained from a screening survey and a study questionnaire. In the prospective study, mobile phlebotomists collected whole blood, serum and a nasopharyngeal or oropharyngeal swab from each participant. Prospective study participants could optionally give additional blood draws and questionnaires over an approximately two-month period. Before DNA extraction, prospective study blood samples were shipped either frozen or at room temperature.

The immunoSEQ Assay, a bias-controlled multiplex PCR, was used to amplify TCRbeta CDR3 regions from genomic DNA. Processing in the source paper ran as follows. Within the assay, amplification of reference gene primers was used to estimate how many nucleated cells each sample contained. Sequence reads were collapsed and filtered to measure the absolute abundance of every unique TCRbeta CDR3 rearrangement. For each sample, productive Simpson clonality was calculated by taking the square root of Simpson's diversity index across productive rearrangements. TCRdb limited this immuneACCESS table to in-frame rearrangements with V and J called. A share of clones is missing; checked studies link under half to unresolved V genes, and the rest is unexplained. That table furnishes V, J and clone size, whereas the DNA furnished D and trimming. The sample table shows 200,000 to 300,000 clones, and roughly 90% are seen once. In total, the top ten clones hold approximately 2.4% of the sample.

This clone came up once. Its binding antigen is unknown. No qualities accompany the bases; no much larger clone lies one base away. The specimen was PBMCs or T cells enriched from blood (not recorded which). The rearranged chain carries TRBV6-5 and TRBJ2-2; TRBD1 aligns with 8 central bases. The receptor was isolated from a woman under 40 with acute COVID-19. The DNA is as follows: TGTGCCAGCAGCAGACAGGGGATCGACACCGGGGAGCTGTTTTTT. Translated, it gives CASSRQGIDTGELFF.